One and the same sample provided the 16 T cell receptor beta chains below, sequenced in a study of Graves' ophthalmopathy and Graves' hyperthyroidism. The study amplified TCR beta CDR3 regions using RNA transcripts. RT-PCR was first run with HTBI primers, then multiplex PCR in a second round. Each CDR3 protein is one row after TCRdb ran MiXCR on the multiplex PCR reads. The table lists 500,000 to 600,000 distinct CDR3 sequences, less than 45% of them singletons. Sequencing input: peripheral blood or thyroid tissue (not recorded which). These receptors originate from an adult man with Graves' hyperthyroidism.

A remark on this clonotype: Being one base from a much bigger clone, this may be a read error. This sequence joins TRBV7-9 and TRBJ2-2; 7 bases fit TRBD1. Germline lookup yields CDR1 SEHNR and CDR2 FQNEAQ (reference sequence). Unmatched junction bases numbered 7, after V lost 1 base and J lost 2 bases. CDR3 length: 17 residues. The CDR3 region is CASSLVTDRVNTGELFF. In DNA, the CDR3 is TGTGCCAGCAGCTTAGTTACCGACAGGGTTAACACCGGGGAGCTGTTTTTT.

The rearrangement uses TRBV10-2 and TRBJ2-3, with D possibly being TRBD1 (5 bases). The CDR3 consists of 14 residues. The germline gives CDR1 WSHSY, CDR2 SAAADI. V lost 6 bases to trimming and J lost 1 base, with 11 bases between them. The CDR3 region has the DNA TGCGCCAGCAGACAGGTCTTTGGCACAGATACGCAGTATTTT. This codes for CASRQVFGTDTQYF.

Regarding this clonotype: The missing conserved phenylalanine or tryptophan at the end of this CDR3 makes a read error likely. The chain carries TRBV5-1 and TRBJ2-2; 8 positions match TRBD2. V was clipped by 4 bases and J by 4 bases; unmatched bases: 6. Germline V lookup: CDR1 SGHRS, CDR2 YFSETQ. CDR3 length: 15 residues. The CDR3 nucleotides are TGCGCCAGCAGCCCTCTAGCGGGTGGCACCGGGGAGCTGTTTGTT. Amino acid sequence: CASSPLAGGTGELFV.

This clonotype was seen just once. This may be a read error: a much more frequent sequence differs by one nucleotide. J is TRBJ1-3 and V is TRBV9; no reliable D call. The CDR3 covers 14 residues. Germline CDR1 SGDLS, CDR2 YYNGEE. The CDR3 protein is CASSLTYSGTTIYF. The CDR3 DNA reads as TGTGCCAGCAGCCTAACCTACTCTGGAACCACCATATATTTT. Full variable domain (remainder filled in from reference TRBV9 and TRBJ1-3): DSGVTQTPKHLITATGQRVTLRCSPRSGDLSVYWYQQSLDQGLQFLIQYYNGEERAKGNILERFSAQQFPDLHSELNLSSLELGDSALYFCASSLTYSGTTIYFGEGSWLTVV.

This clonotype appeared many times. The rearrangement joins TRBV6-5 to TRBJ2-7; D gene unclear. The CDR3 is 15 amino acids. V lost 2 bases and J lost 2, with 13 bases in between. Germline CDR1 reads MNHEY; CDR2 reads SVGAGI. The CDR3 loop is CASSYTPARTYEQYF. The CDR3 region has the DNA TGTGCCAGCAGTTACACGCCGGCACGGACCTACGAGCAGTACTTC.

This chain connects TRBV15 to TRBJ2-7; D is possibly TRBD1 (6 bases). V was cut by 3 bases and J by 2 bases, with 14 bases left in between. Germline CDR1 and CDR2: LNHNV and YYDKDF (reference sequence). The CDR3 contains 15 residues. As DNA, the CDR3 is TGTGCCACCAGCAGCCTCAGGGGTAGGACCTACGAGCAGTACTTC. This gives the protein CATSSLRGRTYEQYF.

The chain couples TRBV5-8 to TRBJ2-2; perhaps D is TRBD1 or TRBD2 (6 bases each). The CDR3 consists of 17 residues. The V gene lost 5 bases and the J gene lost 6 bases, with 23 bases spanning the gap. The germline V gene has CDR1 SGHTS and CDR2 YDEGEE. The CDR3 protein is CASRPLGRGGFAGELFF. The CDR3 region has the DNA TGTGCCAGCAGACCACTGGGCCGAGGGGGGTTCGCCGGGGAGCTGTTTTTT.

The sample holds many counts of this clonotype. The junction differs from germline at one of its ends, possibly a read error. V and J are TRBV7-7 and TRBJ2-2; D is undetermined. There are 13 residues in the CDR3. Germline CDR1 SSHAT, CDR2 FNYEAQ (reference sequence). The CDR3 DNA sequence: TGTGCTAGCAGTTACAAACCCACCGGGGAGCTGTTTTTT. Protein sequence: CASSYKPTGELFF.

This chain links TRBV20-1 with TRBJ2-3, with 8 bases aligning to TRBD2. The CDR3 length is 15 residues. Germline V gene data show CDR1 as DFQATT and CDR2 as SNEGSKA (reference sequence). After removal of 1 base from V and 5 bases from J, the junction contained 8 bases not matched to a gene. The CDR3 DNA reads TGCAGTGCTAGAGCGGACGGCGGGAGGTTAGATACGCAGTATTTT. It encodes CSARADGGRLDTQYF.

The CDR3 is CASSLVEGSGDYEQYF. The DNA for the CDR3 is TGTGCCAGCAGCTTAGTTGAGGGCAGCGGGGACTACGAGCAGTACTTC. The rearrangement uses TRBV7-9 and TRBJ2-7, with TRBD2 matching 7 bases. The germline gives CDR1 SEHNR, CDR2 FQNEAQ (reference sequence). Germline trimming cut 1 base from V and 3 bases from J; bases unmatched to any gene: 9. This CDR3 comprises 16 residues. The full variable domain, completed using reference TRBV7-9 and TRBJ2-7, is DTGVSQNPRHKITKRGQNVTFRCDPISEHNRLYWYRQTLGQGPEFLTYFQNEAQLEKSRLLSDRFSAERPKGSFSTLEIQRTEQGDSAMYLCASSLVEGSGDYEQYFGPGTRLTVT.

On this clonotype itself: It is likely a read error, because the conserved phenylalanine at the end of the CDR3 is missing. This chain links TRBV20-1 with TRBJ1-4, with D possibly matching TRBD1 (6 bases). V lost 6 bases and J lost 2, with 10 bases in between. Germline assignment: CDR1 DFQATT and CDR2 SNEGSKA (reference sequence). The CDR3 totals 13 residues. This CDR3 reads CSAFGQTNEKLFL. The CDR3 nucleotides are TGCAGTGCCTTTGGACAGACTAATGAAAAACTGTTTCTT.

V usage is TRBV11-2 and J usage is TRBJ1-2; a weak D match, TRBD1 (5 bases). The CDR3 runs to 14 residues. The ends were cut back, 3 bases at V and 4 bases at J, with 12 bases in the middle. Germline values: CDR1 SGHAT, CDR2 FQNNGV. The CDR3 sequence: CASSLGQQPYGYTF. CDR3 nucleotides: TGTGCCAGCAGCTTGGGGCAGCAACCCTATGGCTACACCTTC.

This clonotype was recorded at least ten times. The chain is built from TRBV6-1 and TRBJ1-1; no clear D gene. CDR3 length: 12 amino acids. V dropped 6 bases and J dropped 5 bases, with 10 bases sitting between them. The germline CDR1 and CDR2 sequences are MNHNS and SASEGT. The CDR3 loop is CASSEGGTEAFF. CDR3 DNA: TGTGCCAGCAGCGAGGGAGGGACTGAAGCTTTCTTT.

V and J are TRBV2 and TRBJ2-7; TRBD1 might be the D (6 bases). The J call may be faulty, since TRBJ2-1 better matches the DNA end. Germline V gives CDR1 SNHLY, CDR2 FYNNEI. CDR3 length: 14 amino acids. CDR3 residues: CASTGEGFGNEQFF. The CDR3 nucleotides read TGTGCCAGCACAGGGGAAGGATTTGGCAATGAGCAGTTCTTC.

This clonotype showed up many times. V is TRBV7-9 and J is TRBJ2-5; tentatively, D is TRBD1 (5 bases). V lost 1 base and J lost 5, with 17 bases in between. The CDR3 length is 16 residues. In germline, CDR1 is SEHNR, CDR2 FQNEAQ (reference sequence). This chain's CDR3 is CASSLGTLRERETQYF. The CDR3 DNA follows: TGTGCCAGCAGCTTAGGAACCCTCAGGGAACGGGAGACCCAGTACTTC.

The rearrangement links TRBV2 to TRBJ1-5, with TRBD1 identical over 8 bases. The trim removed 3 bases at V and 5 bases at J, leaving 9 bases unmatched. Germline loops: CDR1 SNHLY, CDR2 FYNNEI. This CDR3 spans 16 amino acids. CDR3 protein: CASSDEARGRDQPQHF. The CDR3 DNA is TGTGCCAGCAGTGACGAGGCCAGGGGGCGGGATCAGCCCCAGCATTTT.